A single sample gave rise to the 16 T cell receptor beta chains below, sequenced in a study of CD4+ T cells in melanoma (dated by TCRdb to 2022 to 2024). Libraries were prepared through the immunoSEQ multiplex PCR assay. Held by TCRdb, this immuneACCESS table contains in-frame sequences only and omits some clones. Under half of the omission traces to an unresolved V gene where checked; the cause of the rest is unknown. The table for this sample lists some 110,000 clones; around 92% of them were counted only once. 3% to 4% of the sample is in the top ten clones. The sequencing sample was made of peripheral blood. Source of these receptors: a human donor with melanoma.

The gene calls are TRBV7-2 and TRBJ1-1, with a tentative D call TRBD1 (6 bases). V was pared by 5 bases and J by 3 bases, with 16 bases between. CDR3 size: 15 residues. The germline CDR1 and CDR2 sequences are SGHTA and FQGNSA. The CDR3 nucleotides are TGTGCCAGCAGCCGAGGGGGGGGCTTGCACACTGAAGCTTTCTTT. It yields the protein CASSRGGGLHTEAFF.

This clone was detected only once. For the CDR3, the DNA is TGTGCCAGCAGCCCTTATACCATATCCACAGATACGCAGTATTTT. Translation: CASSPYTISTDTQYF. V and J are TRBV4-2 and TRBJ2-3; D remains ambiguous. The V gene lost 4 bases and the J gene lost 2 bases, with 13 bases spanning the gap. The CDR3 has 15 residues. From germline, CDR1 is LGHNA and CDR2 YNFKEQ.

The chain uses TRBV27 and TRBJ2-1; 7 nucleotides align to TRBD1. The CDR3 totals 16 residues. J gave up 4 bases and V 6 bases, and 12 bases lay outside the gene matches. Germline CDR1 reads MNHEY; CDR2 reads SMNVEV (reference sequence). The CDR3 reads CASRKSGTVLYNEQFF. CDR3 DNA: TGTGCCAGCAGAAAAAGTGGGACAGTCTTATACAATGAGCAGTTCTTC.

This clone was counted a single time. V gene TRBV7-9 combines with J gene TRBJ2-5; unclear D gene. The J call may be faulty, since TRBJ2-7 better matches the DNA end. This CDR3 spans 12 amino acids. CDR1 SEHNR and CDR2 FQNEAQ come from the germline V gene (reference sequence). The CDR3 region has the DNA TGTGCCAGCAGCCCCTCACTCTACGAGCAGTACTTC. Its protein is CASSPSLYEQYF.

The V and J genes are TRBV6-5 and TRBJ1-5; the D gene is possibly TRBD1 (5 bases). Trimming removed 0 bases at V and 5 bases at J, with 8 bases between. Germline-derived CDR1 and CDR2 are MNHEY and SVGAGI. The CDR3 has 14 residues. The CDR3 region has the DNA TGTGCCAGCAGTTACTCGAGACAGCATCAGCCCCAGCATTTT. The encoded protein is CASSYSRQHQPQHF.

The rearrangement uses TRBV2 and TRBJ1-2; D gene uncertain. Per the germline V gene, CDR1 is SNHLY and CDR2 is FYNNEI. There are 11 residues in the CDR3. With 8 bases removed from V and 1 base from J, the gap between germline ends came to 5 bases. For the CDR3, the DNA is TGTGCCAGCTCGGTTAACTATGGCTACACCTTC. It translates to CASSVNYGYTF.

The J gene is TRBJ2-7, the V gene TRBV11-2, with D possibly being TRBD2 (6 bases). Germline loops: CDR1 SGHAT, CDR2 FQNNGV. The CDR3 is made up of 14 amino acids. V lost 3 bases and J 3 bases, leaving 12 bases between the germline ends. In DNA, the CDR3 is TGTGCCAGCAGCTTCGGGGGTTGGGTCTACGAGCAGTACTTC. The encoded protein is CASSFGGWVYEQYF. Supplemented by reference TRBV11-2 and TRBJ2-7, the full variable domain reads EAGVAQSPRYKIIEKRQSVAFWCNPISGHATLYWYQQILGQGPKLLIQFQNNGVVDDSQLPKDRFSAERLKGVDSTLKIQPAKLEDSAVYLCASSFGGWVYEQYFGPGTRLTVT.

The rearrangement links TRBV6-5 to TRBJ1-5; the D is unclear. With 2 bases removed from V and 6 bases from J, the gap between germline ends came to 8 bases. The CDR3 length is 13 residues. From germline, CDR1 is MNHEY and CDR2 SVGAGI. CDR3: CASSYGPAQPQHF. The DNA for the CDR3 is TGTGCCAGCAGTTACGGGCCGGCTCAGCCCCAGCATTTT.

The V gene is TRBV18, the J gene TRBJ2-7; a weak D match, TRBD2 (5 bases). The CDR3 sequence is 15 residues long. The germline V gene encodes CDR1 KGHSH and CDR2 LQKENI. With 6 bases removed from V and 5 bases from J, the gap between germline ends came to 20 bases. The CDR3 reads CASSPTDGSSNEQYF. The CDR3 DNA sequence: TGTGCCAGCTCCCCCACGGATGGGAGTTCCAACGAGCAGTACTTC.

The chain combines TRBV25-1 with TRBJ2-1, with D possibly being TRBD1 or TRBD2 (7 bases each). The CDR3 runs to 16 residues. The germline V and J ends were trimmed by 2 bases and 4 bases, with 15 bases remaining between them. The V gene's germline CDR1 is MGHDK and CDR2 SYGVNS. CDR3: CASSEAGDSGYNEQFF. The CDR3 nucleotides read TGTGCCAGCAGTGAAGCGGGGGACAGCGGATACAATGAGCAGTTCTTC.

This clone was seen more than once but under ten times. The J gene is TRBJ2-7, the V gene TRBV11-2; 12 bases align to TRBD2. The CDR3 runs 14 residues. Germline CDR1 SGHAT, CDR2 FQNNGV. J was trimmed by 7 bases and V by 5 bases; bases with no gene match: 6. CDR3 region: CASSAWTSGDEQYF. The CDR3 DNA is TGTGCCAGCAGCGCCTGGACTAGCGGGGATGAGCAGTACTTC.

V gene TRBV5-6 combines with J gene TRBJ2-7; TRBD1 agrees at 11 bases. This CDR3 is built from 13 residues. Germline CDR1 and CDR2: SGHDT and YYEEEE. Losses at the gene ends were 4 bases for V and 5 bases for J; bases not matched to a gene: 2. This chain's CDR3 is CASSRDRGDEQYF. Written as DNA, the CDR3 is TGTGCCAGCAGCCGGGACAGGGGGGACGAGCAGTACTTC.

The chain links TRBV7-9 to TRBJ1-2, with TRBD1 as a possible D gene (6 bases). There are 17 residues in the CDR3. The germline V gene has CDR1 SEHNR and CDR2 FQNEAQ (reference sequence). Trimming removed 5 bases from V and 0 bases from J, with 19 bases in between. The CDR3 DNA follows: TGTGCCAGCAGCCCAATGTTTCGGGACACCACTAACTATGGCTACACCTTC. Translation: CASSPMFRDTTNYGYTF.

The CDR3: CASTSGPNYNEQFF. Here the CDR3 DNA reads TGTGCCAGCACTAGCGGGCCTAATTACAATGAGCAGTTCTTC. The J gene is TRBJ2-1, the V gene TRBV28; TRBD2 aligns across 8 bases. Germline loops: CDR1 MDHEN, CDR2 SYDVKM. The CDR3 has 14 amino acids. After removal of 7 bases from V and 4 bases from J, the junction contained 6 bases not matched to a gene.

The chain's CDR3 is CASSLGVRLSTDTQYF. DNA for the CDR3: TGTGCCAGCAGTTTAGGGGTTCGGTTATCCACAGATACGCAGTATTTT. The V call is TRBV28, the J call TRBJ2-3; D gene ambiguous. This CDR3 comprises 16 residues. Germline lookup yields CDR1 MDHEN and CDR2 SYDVKM. V lost 2 bases and J 2 bases, leaving 14 bases between the germline ends. The entire variable domain, with the rest obtained from reference TRBV28 and TRBJ2-3, is as follows: DVKVTQSSRYLVKRTGEKVFLECVQDMDHENMFWYRQDPGLGLRLIYFSYDVKMKEKGDIPEGYSVSREKKERFSLILESASTNQTSMYLCASSLGVRLSTDTQYFGPGTRLTVL.

This chain links TRBV7-2 with TRBJ2-7, with 14 bases fitting TRBD2. The V gene end was trimmed by 5 bases and the J gene end by 5 bases; junction bases not matched to a gene: 8. The CDR3 runs 16 residues. Germline values: CDR1 SGHTA, CDR2 FQGNSA. This CDR3 is CASSRGLAGVVNEQYF. The CDR3 region has the DNA TGTGCCAGCAGCAGGGGACTAGCGGGAGTCGTGAACGAGCAGTACTTC.